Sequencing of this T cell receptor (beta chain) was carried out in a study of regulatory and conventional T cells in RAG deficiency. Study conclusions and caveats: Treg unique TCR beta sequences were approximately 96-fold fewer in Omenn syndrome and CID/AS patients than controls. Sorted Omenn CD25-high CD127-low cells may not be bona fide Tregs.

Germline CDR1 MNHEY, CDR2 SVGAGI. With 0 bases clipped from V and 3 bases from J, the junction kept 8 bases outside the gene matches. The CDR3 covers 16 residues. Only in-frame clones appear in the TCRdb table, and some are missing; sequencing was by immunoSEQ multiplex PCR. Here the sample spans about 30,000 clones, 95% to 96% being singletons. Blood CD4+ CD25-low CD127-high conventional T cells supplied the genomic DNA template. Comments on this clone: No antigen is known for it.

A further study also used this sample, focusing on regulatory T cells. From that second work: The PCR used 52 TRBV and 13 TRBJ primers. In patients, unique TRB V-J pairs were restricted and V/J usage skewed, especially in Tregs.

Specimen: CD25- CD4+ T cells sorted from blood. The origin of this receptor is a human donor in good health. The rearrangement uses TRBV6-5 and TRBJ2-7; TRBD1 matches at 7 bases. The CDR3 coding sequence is TGTGCCAGCAGTTACTCGCTTAGAGGGGGCGGCTACGAGCAGTACTTC. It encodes CASSYSLRGGGYEQYF.